This T cell receptor beta chain was documented in a study of beta chain features in type 1 diabetes. There are a few counts of this clone. Its specificity is not known. General study findings and limits: Shorter templates might be favored by PCR, equally in patients and controls.

Expressed TCRB transcripts were sequenced, since all the RNA that had been isolated was reverse transcribed. Generated by immunoSEQ multiplex PCR, the TCRdb table keeps only in-frame clones and is missing some. The sample gives some 270,000 clones, around 7.8% of which show up once; roughly 1% is in the top ten. The receptor was derived from a woman in her late teens or twenties in good health. The sample taken for sequencing was central memory CD4+ T cells from blood.

CDR3 sequence reads: CASSLLSDYEQYF. CDR3 sequence (DNA): TGTGCCAGCAGCCTCCTTTCCGACTACGAGCAGTACTTC. The chain combines TRBV7-2 with TRBJ2-7, with D unresolved. V shed 5 bases and J shed 3 bases, with 11 bases lying between them. The CDR3 consists of 13 residues. Per the germline V gene, CDR1 is SGHTA and CDR2 is FQGNSA.